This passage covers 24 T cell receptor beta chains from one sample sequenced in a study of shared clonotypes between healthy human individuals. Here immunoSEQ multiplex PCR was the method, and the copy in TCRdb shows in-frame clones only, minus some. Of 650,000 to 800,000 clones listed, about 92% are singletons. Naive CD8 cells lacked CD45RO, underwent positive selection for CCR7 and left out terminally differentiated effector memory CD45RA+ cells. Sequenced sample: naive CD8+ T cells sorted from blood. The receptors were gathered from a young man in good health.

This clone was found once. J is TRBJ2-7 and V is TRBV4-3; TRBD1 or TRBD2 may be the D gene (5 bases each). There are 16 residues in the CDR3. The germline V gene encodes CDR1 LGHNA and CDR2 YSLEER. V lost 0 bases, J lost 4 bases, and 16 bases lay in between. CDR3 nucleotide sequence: TGCGCCAGCAGCCAAGAGAGGGATCCTTGGGGGTACGAGCAGTACTTC. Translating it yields CASSQERDPWGYEQYF.

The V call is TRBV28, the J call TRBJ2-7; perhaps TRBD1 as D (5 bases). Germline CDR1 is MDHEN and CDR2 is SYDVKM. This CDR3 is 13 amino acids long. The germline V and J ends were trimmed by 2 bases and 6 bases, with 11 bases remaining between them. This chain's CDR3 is CASSLIEGAEQYF. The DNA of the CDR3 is TGTGCCAGCAGTTTAATCGAAGGGGCCGAGCAGTACTTC.

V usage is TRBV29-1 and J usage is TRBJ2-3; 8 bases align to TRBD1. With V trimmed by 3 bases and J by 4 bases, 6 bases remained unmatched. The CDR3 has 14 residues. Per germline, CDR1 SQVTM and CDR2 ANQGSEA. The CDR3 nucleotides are TGCAGCGTTGAGGGACAGGTTACCCCAGATACGCAGTATTTT. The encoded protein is CSVEGQVTPDTQYF.

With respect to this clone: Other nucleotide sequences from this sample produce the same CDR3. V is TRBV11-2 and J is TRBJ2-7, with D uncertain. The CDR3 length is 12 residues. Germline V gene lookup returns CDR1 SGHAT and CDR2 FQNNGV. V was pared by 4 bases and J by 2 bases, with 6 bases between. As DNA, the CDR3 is TGTGCCAGCAGCTCTCCTCCCTACGAGCAGTACTTC. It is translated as CASSSPPYEQYF.

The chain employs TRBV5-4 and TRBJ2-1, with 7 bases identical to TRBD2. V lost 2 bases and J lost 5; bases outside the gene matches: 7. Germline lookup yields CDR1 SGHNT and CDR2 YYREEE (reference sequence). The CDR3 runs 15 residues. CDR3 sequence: CASSFGGGPHNEQFF. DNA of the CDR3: TGTGCCAGCAGCTTTGGGGGAGGGCCCCACAATGAGCAGTTCTTC.

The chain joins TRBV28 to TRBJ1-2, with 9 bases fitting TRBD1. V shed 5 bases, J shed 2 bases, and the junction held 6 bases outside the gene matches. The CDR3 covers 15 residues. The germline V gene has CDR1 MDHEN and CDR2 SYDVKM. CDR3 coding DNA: TGTGCCAGCAGTGCTGGACAGGGGAACAACTATGGCTACACCTTC. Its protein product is CASSAGQGNNYGYTF.

In DNA, the CDR3 is TGTGCCAGCAGTTTAGGCCCAGGGTTGAACACTGAAGCTTTCTTT. This gives the protein CASSLGPGLNTEAFF. The genes are TRBV27 and TRBJ1-1, with D tentatively TRBD1 (5 bases). This CDR3 has 15 residues. Deletions cut 2 bases from V and 0 bases from J, with 10 bases between. Germline CDR1 and CDR2: MNHEY and SMNVEV (reference sequence).

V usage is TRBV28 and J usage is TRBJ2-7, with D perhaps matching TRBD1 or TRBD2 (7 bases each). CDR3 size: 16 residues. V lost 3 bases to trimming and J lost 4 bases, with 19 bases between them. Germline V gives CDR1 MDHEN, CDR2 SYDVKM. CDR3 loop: CASSLPMQGGPYEQYF. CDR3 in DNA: TGTGCCAGCAGTTTGCCCATGCAGGGGGGGCCTTACGAGCAGTACTTC.

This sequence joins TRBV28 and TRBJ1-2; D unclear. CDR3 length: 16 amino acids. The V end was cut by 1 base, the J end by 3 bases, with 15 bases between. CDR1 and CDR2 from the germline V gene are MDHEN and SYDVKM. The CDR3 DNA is TGTGCCAGCAGTTTATATATAAGAGGCGGAGACTATGGCTACACCTTC. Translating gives CASSLYIRGGDYGYTF.

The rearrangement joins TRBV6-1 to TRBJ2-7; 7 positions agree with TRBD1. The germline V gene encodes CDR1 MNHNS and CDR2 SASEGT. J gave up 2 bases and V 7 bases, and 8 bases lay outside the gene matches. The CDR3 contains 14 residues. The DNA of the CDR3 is TGTGCCAGCAATCCCGGGACAGCAACCTACGAGCAGTACTTC. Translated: CASNPGTATYEQYF.

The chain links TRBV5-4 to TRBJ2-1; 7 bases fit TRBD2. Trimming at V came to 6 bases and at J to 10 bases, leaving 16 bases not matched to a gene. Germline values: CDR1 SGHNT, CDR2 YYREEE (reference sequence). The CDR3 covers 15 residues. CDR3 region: CASTREAGDPGEQFF. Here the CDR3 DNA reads TGTGCCAGCACCCGGGAGGCGGGAGACCCTGGGGAGCAGTTCTTC.

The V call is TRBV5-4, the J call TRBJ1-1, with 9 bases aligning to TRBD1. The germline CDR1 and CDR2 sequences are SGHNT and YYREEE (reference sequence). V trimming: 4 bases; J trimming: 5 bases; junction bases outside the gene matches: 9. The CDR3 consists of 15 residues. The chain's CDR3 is CASSPDRGLGTEAFF. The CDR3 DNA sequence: TGTGCCAGCAGCCCGGACAGGGGTTTAGGGACTGAAGCTTTCTTT.

CDR3 in DNA: TGTGCCAGCAGCTCAGGGACAGCCACCCCGGGCACTGAAGCTTTCTTT. This codes for CASSSGTATPGTEAFF. This chain joins TRBV5-5 and TRBJ1-1; 7 bases are a match to TRBD1. Germline values: CDR1 SGHKS, CDR2 YYEKEE (reference sequence). Germline trimming cut 3 bases from V and 4 bases from J; bases unmatched to any gene: 12. The CDR3 runs 16 residues.

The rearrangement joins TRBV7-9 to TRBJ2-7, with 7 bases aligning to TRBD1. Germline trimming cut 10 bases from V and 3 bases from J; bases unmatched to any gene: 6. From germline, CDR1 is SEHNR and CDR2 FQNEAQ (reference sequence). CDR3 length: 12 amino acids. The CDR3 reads CATDRDLYEQYF. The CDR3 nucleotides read TGTGCCACAGACAGGGACCTCTACGAGCAGTACTTC.

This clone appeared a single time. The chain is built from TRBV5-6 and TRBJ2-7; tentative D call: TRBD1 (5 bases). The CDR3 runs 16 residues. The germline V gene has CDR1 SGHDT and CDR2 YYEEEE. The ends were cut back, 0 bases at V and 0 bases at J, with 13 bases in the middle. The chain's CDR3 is CASSLVLSTDSYEQYF. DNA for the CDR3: TGTGCCAGCAGCTTGGTTCTATCGACAGACTCCTACGAGCAGTACTTC.

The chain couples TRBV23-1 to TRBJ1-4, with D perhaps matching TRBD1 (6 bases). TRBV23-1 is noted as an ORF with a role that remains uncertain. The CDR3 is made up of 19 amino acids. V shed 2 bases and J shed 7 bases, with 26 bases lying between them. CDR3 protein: CASSQRGSPPAGEVEKLFF. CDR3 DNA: TGCGCCAGCAGTCAAAGGGGGTCCCCGCCTGCAGGGGAGGTTGAAAAACTGTTTTTT.

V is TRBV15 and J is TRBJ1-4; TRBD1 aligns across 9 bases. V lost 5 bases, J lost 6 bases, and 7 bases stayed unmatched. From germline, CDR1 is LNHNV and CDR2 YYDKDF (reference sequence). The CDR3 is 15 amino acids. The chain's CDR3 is CATSRRDRVDEKLFF. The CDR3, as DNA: TGTGCCACCAGCCGCCGGGACAGGGTTGATGAAAAACTGTTTTTT.

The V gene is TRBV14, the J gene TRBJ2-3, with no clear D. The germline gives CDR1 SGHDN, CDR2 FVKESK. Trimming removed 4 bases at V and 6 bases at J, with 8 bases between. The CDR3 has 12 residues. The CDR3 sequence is CASSPKKDTQYF. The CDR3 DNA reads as TGTGCCAGCAGCCCGAAGAAGGATACGCAGTATTTT.

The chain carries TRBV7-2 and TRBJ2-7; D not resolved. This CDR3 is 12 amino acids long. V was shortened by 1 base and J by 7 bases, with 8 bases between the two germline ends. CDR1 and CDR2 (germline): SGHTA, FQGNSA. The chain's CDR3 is CASSLGVGEQYF. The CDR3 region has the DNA TGTGCCAGCAGCTTAGGCGTGGGTGAGCAGTACTTC.

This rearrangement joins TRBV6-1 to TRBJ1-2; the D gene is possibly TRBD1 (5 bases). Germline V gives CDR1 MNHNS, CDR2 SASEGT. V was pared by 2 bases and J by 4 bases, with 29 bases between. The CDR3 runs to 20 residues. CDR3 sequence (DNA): TGTGCCAGCAGTGAATTGGAGGGGATAGGATCCTCACCTTTTACCTATGGCTACACCTTC. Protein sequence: CASSELEGIGSSPFTYGYTF.

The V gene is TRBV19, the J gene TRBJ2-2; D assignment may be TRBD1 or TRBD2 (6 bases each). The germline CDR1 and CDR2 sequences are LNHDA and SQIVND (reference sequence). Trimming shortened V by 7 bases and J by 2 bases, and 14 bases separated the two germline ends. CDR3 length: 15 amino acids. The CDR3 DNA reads TGTGCCAGTAAGGGGGGACAAACAAACACCGGGGAGCTGTTTTTT. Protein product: CASKGGQTNTGELFF.

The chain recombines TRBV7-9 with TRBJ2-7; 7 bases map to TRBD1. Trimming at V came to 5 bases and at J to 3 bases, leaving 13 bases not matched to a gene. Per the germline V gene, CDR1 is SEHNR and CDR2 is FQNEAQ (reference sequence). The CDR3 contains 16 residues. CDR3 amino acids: CASSSIRSDRVYEQYF. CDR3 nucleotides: TGTGCCAGCAGCAGCATCCGATCCGACAGGGTCTACGAGCAGTACTTC.

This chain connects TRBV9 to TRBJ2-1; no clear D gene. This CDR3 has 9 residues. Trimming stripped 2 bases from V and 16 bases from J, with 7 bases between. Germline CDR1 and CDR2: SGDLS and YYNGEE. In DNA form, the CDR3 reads TGTGCCAGCAGCGTTCCCCACTTCTTC. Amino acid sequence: CASSVPHFF. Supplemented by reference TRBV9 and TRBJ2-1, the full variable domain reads DSGVTQTPKHLITATGQRVTLRCSPRSGDLSVYWYQQSLDQGLQFLIQYYNGEERAKGNILERFSAQQFPDLHSELNLSSLELGDSALYFCASSVPHFFGPGTRLTVL.

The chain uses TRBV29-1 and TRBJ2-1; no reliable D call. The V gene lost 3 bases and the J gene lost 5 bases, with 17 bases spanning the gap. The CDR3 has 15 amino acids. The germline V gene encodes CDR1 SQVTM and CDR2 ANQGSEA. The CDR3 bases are TGCAGCGTTGAGGATAGGGCTGATGGAGACAATGAGCAGTTCTTC. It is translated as CSVEDRADGDNEQFF.